This is a list of T cell receptor beta chains from one sample in a study of spatial heterogeneity in lung cancer. TCRdb re-called the 5' RACE reads with MiXCR, one entry per CDR3 protein. This sample has about 92,000 distinct CDR3 sequences, with more than 10% found just once. The sequences come from PBMCs, collected at surgery. The receptor source for this set is a male donor with early-stage non-small cell lung cancer. CDR3s include the opening cysteine and the closing phenylalanine or tryptophan. The order of the fields is D gene, V gene, clone size, J gene, CDR3 DNA, CDR3 protein. The D gene is left open where the match is weak. Only part of the rows carry a size: once, few, many, or a class if the clone is expanded.

d_call: -; v_call: TRBV18; clone_size: few; j_call: TRBJ1-4; cdr3_nt: TGTGCCAGCTCATGGGGGACATCAACTAATGAAAAACTGTTTTTT; cdr3_aa: CASSWGTSTNEKLFF
d_call: TRBD2; v_call: TRBV6-2/TRBV6-3; clone_size: few; j_call: TRBJ2-1; cdr3_nt: TGTGCCAGCATGCTAGCGGGGACTTACAATGAGCAGTTCTTC; cdr3_aa: CASMLAGTYNEQFF
d_call: TRBD2; v_call: TRBV20-1; clone_size: few; j_call: TRBJ2-7; cdr3_nt: TGCAGTGCTAGAGATGTAGCGGGGGGTTCCTACGAGCAGTACTTC; cdr3_aa: CSARDVAGGSYEQYF
d_call: TRBD1; v_call: TRBV24-1; clone_size: many; j_call: TRBJ1-1; cdr3_nt: TGTGCCACCGAACGCACAGGGGGCACTGAAGCTTTCTTT; cdr3_aa: CATERTGGTEAFF
d_call: -; v_call: TRBV28; clone_size: -; j_call: TRBJ2-2; cdr3_nt: TGTGCCAGCAGTTTCCTTCCGCTCGCCGGCGGGGAGCTGTTTTTT; cdr3_aa: CASSFLPLAGGELFF
d_call: -; v_call: TRBV28; clone_size: -; j_call: TRBJ1-4; cdr3_nt: TGTGCCAGCAGTTTATACGACGGCGAGGGTGAAAAACTGTTTTTT; cdr3_aa: CASSLYDGEGEKLFF
d_call: -; v_call: TRBV12-3/TRBV12-4; clone_size: -; j_call: TRBJ1-2; cdr3_nt: TGTGCCAGCAGTTTCGGAGGGAATGGCTACACCTTC; cdr3_aa: CASSFGGNGYTF
d_call: -; v_call: TRBV10-3; clone_size: few; j_call: TRBJ2-5; cdr3_nt: TGTGCCATCAGTGAGTCGATGGGGGGCGCGGAGACCCAGTACTTC; cdr3_aa: CAISESMGGAETQYF
d_call: -; v_call: TRBV18; clone_size: few; j_call: TRBJ2-5; cdr3_nt: TGTGCCAGCTCACCACCCCATGACGAGACCCAGTACTTC; cdr3_aa: CASSPPHDETQYF
d_call: -; v_call: TRBV20-1; clone_size: few; j_call: TRBJ2-2; cdr3_nt: TGCAGTGCTAGCAATTCTGACAAGCCGAACACCGGGGAGCTGTTTTTT; cdr3_aa: CSASNSDKPNTGELFF
d_call: TRBD1; v_call: TRBV28; clone_size: few; j_call: TRBJ1-1; cdr3_nt: TGTGCCAGCAGAACACCGGGACAGGGATTCACTGAAGCTTTCTTT; cdr3_aa: CASRTPGQGFTEAFF
d_call: TRBD1; v_call: TRBV6-2/TRBV6-3; clone_size: -; j_call: TRBJ2-2; cdr3_nt: TGTGCCAGCAGTTACTCTGTATTTTTAGGACAGGGTGAGACCGGGGAGCTGTTTTTT; cdr3_aa: CASSYSVFLGQGETGELFF
d_call: -; v_call: TRBV7-9; clone_size: many; j_call: TRBJ1-2; cdr3_nt: TGTGCCAGCAGCTCCTCCCGCCGGGACATTAACTATGGCTACACCTTC; cdr3_aa: CASSSSRRDINYGYTF
d_call: TRBD2; v_call: TRBV24-1; clone_size: many; j_call: TRBJ2-1; cdr3_nt: TGTGCCACCAGTGATTTGCCCCGCGGGGGAAGCTCCTACAATGAGCAGTTCTTC; cdr3_aa: CATSDLPRGGSSYNEQFF
d_call: -; v_call: TRBV20-1; clone_size: few; j_call: TRBJ2-6; cdr3_nt: TGCAGTGCTAGGGCCTTGTACTCTGGGGCCAACGTCCTGACTTTC; cdr3_aa: CSARALYSGANVLTF
d_call: -; v_call: TRBV4-3; clone_size: -; j_call: TRBJ2-5; cdr3_nt: TGCGCCAGCAGCCAAGAGGGAGGAGCGACCCAAGAGACCCAGTACTTC; cdr3_aa: CASSQEGGATQETQYF
d_call: TRBD2; v_call: TRBV7-2; clone_size: -; j_call: TRBJ2-5; cdr3_nt: TGTGCCAGCAGCAATGCGCCTAGCGGGGGCCAAGAGACCCAGTACTTC; cdr3_aa: CASSNAPSGGQETQYF
d_call: -; v_call: TRBV7-2; clone_size: many; j_call: TRBJ2-1; cdr3_nt: TGTGCCAGCAGGATAAGCTCCTACAATGAGCAGTTCTTC; cdr3_aa: CASRISSYNEQFF
d_call: TRBD1; v_call: TRBV5-4; clone_size: few; j_call: TRBJ2-3; cdr3_nt: TGTGCCAGCAGCCCCGGGACAGGGGGCGGGGATACGCAGTATTTT; cdr3_aa: CASSPGTGGGDTQYF
d_call: TRBD1; v_call: TRBV10-3; clone_size: many; j_call: TRBJ2-1; cdr3_nt: TGTGCCATCAGTGAGCCGAGACAGGGGACCAATGAGCAGTTCTTC; cdr3_aa: CAISEPRQGTNEQFF
d_call: -; v_call: TRBV7-2; clone_size: few; j_call: TRBJ1-6; cdr3_nt: TGTGCCAGCAGACTAGACGGCCCTGGCGCAAGACCCCTCCACTTT; cdr3_aa: CASRLDGPGARPLHF
d_call: -; v_call: TRBV5-4; clone_size: once; j_call: TRBJ2-1; cdr3_nt: TGTGCCAGCAGCCACACGAACAATGAGCAGTTCTTC; cdr3_aa: CASSHTNNEQFF
d_call: -; v_call: TRBV7-9; clone_size: -; j_call: TRBJ2-2; cdr3_nt: TGTGCCAGCAGGCCGGGACAAACGAACACCGGGGAGCTGTTTTTT; cdr3_aa: CASRPGQTNTGELFF
d_call: TRBD2; v_call: TRBV20-1; clone_size: once; j_call: TRBJ2-1; cdr3_nt: TGCAGTGCTATAAATGGCGGGAGTTACAATGAGCAGTTCTTC; cdr3_aa: CSAINGGSYNEQFF
d_call: -; v_call: TRBV24-1; clone_size: few; j_call: TRBJ2-1; cdr3_nt: TGTGCCACCAGTGACGTCGACAGACCCAATGAGCAGTTCTTC; cdr3_aa: CATSDVDRPNEQFF
d_call: -; v_call: TRBV7-9; clone_size: many; j_call: TRBJ2-7; cdr3_nt: TGTGCCAGCAGCCCACCGGGCTACGAGCAGTACTTC; cdr3_aa: CASSPPGYEQYF
d_call: TRBD1; v_call: TRBV7-9; clone_size: many; j_call: TRBJ1-1; cdr3_nt: TGTGCCAGCAGCCCAAAAGACAGGGTCACTGAAGCTTTCTTT; cdr3_aa: CASSPKDRVTEAFF
d_call: TRBD1; v_call: TRBV4-3; clone_size: few; j_call: TRBJ2-5; cdr3_nt: TGCGCCAGCAGCCGAGACGCTACAGGGGGTTCGGAGACCCAGTACTTC; cdr3_aa: CASSRDATGGSETQYF
d_call: -; v_call: TRBV6-2/TRBV6-3; clone_size: -; j_call: TRBJ2-4; cdr3_nt: TGTGCCAGCAGTTATCGGGCCCCAAGACTCAAAAACATTCAGTACTTC; cdr3_aa: CASSYRAPRLKNIQYF
d_call: -; v_call: TRBV30; clone_size: -; j_call: TRBJ1-5; cdr3_nt: TGTGCCTGGAGTTTAGGGACTAGCCAGCCCCAGCATTTT; cdr3_aa: CAWSLGTSQPQHF
d_call: TRBD2; v_call: TRBV12-3/TRBV12-4; clone_size: few; j_call: TRBJ2-1; cdr3_nt: TGTGCCAGCAGCCGGGAGGGCCGGAATGAGCAGTTCTTC; cdr3_aa: CASSREGRNEQFF
d_call: TRBD2; v_call: TRBV25-1; clone_size: many; j_call: TRBJ2-1; cdr3_nt: TGTGCCAGCAGTGAATCACTAGCGGCAGCTCGGGATGAGCAGTTCTTC; cdr3_aa: CASSESLAAARDEQFF
d_call: -; v_call: TRBV20-1; clone_size: -; j_call: TRBJ1-4; cdr3_nt: TGCAGTGCTAGAGTGAGAGCACGGACTGAAAAACTGTTTTTT; cdr3_aa: CSARVRARTEKLFF
d_call: -; v_call: TRBV30; clone_size: few; j_call: TRBJ1-5; cdr3_nt: TGTGCCTGGAGCACAAGTTGGAGTAGCAATCAGCCCCAGCATTTT; cdr3_aa: CAWSTSWSSNQPQHF
d_call: -; v_call: TRBV18; clone_size: -; j_call: TRBJ1-5; cdr3_nt: TGTGCCAGCCCTCTGGAGGCAGGGACTAAAAAGGCCAATCAGCCCCAGCATTTT; cdr3_aa: CASPLEAGTKKANQPQHF
d_call: -; v_call: TRBV12-3/TRBV12-4; clone_size: -; j_call: TRBJ1-1; cdr3_nt: TGTGCCAGCAGTTTTTCAGGGTCTAACACTGAAGCTTTCTTT; cdr3_aa: CASSFSGSNTEAFF
d_call: -; v_call: TRBV6-5; clone_size: many; j_call: TRBJ2-3; cdr3_nt: TGTGCCAGCAGTTGGACGGATACCACAGATACGCAGTATTTT; cdr3_aa: CASSWTDTTDTQYF
d_call: -; v_call: TRBV29-1; clone_size: -; j_call: TRBJ2-4; cdr3_nt: TGCAGCGTTGAAAGGGGGGACATTCAGTACTTC; cdr3_aa: CSVERGDIQYF
d_call: -; v_call: TRBV24-1; clone_size: few; j_call: TRBJ2-2; cdr3_nt: TGTGCCACCAGTGATTACAGGGTTAAGACCGGGGAGCTGTTTTTT; cdr3_aa: CATSDYRVKTGELFF
d_call: TRBD1; v_call: TRBV7-9; clone_size: many; j_call: TRBJ2-3; cdr3_nt: TGTGCCAGCAGCGATATGGGACAGGGACCCACAGATACGCAGTATTTT; cdr3_aa: CASSDMGQGPTDTQYF
d_call: TRBD2; v_call: TRBV28; clone_size: many; j_call: TRBJ2-1; cdr3_nt: TGTGCCAGCAGCGGGACTAGCGGGAGGGGTAGGTTTGAGCAGTTCTTC; cdr3_aa: CASSGTSGRGRFEQFF
d_call: TRBD2; v_call: TRBV20-1; clone_size: -; j_call: TRBJ2-7; cdr3_nt: TGCAGTGCTAACCCAGCGGGGGGGAGCTCCTACGAGCAGTACTTC; cdr3_aa: CSANPAGGSSYEQYF
d_call: TRBD2; v_call: TRBV6-2/TRBV6-3; clone_size: few; j_call: TRBJ2-1; cdr3_nt: TGTGCCAGCAGTTCTCTAGCGGGAGGTGGGAATGAGCAGTTCTTC; cdr3_aa: CASSSLAGGGNEQFF
d_call: TRBD1; v_call: TRBV12-3/TRBV12-4; clone_size: few; j_call: TRBJ1-2; cdr3_nt: TGTGCCAGCAGTTCCGGGACAGGGGTGACCTATGGCTACACCTTC; cdr3_aa: CASSSGTGVTYGYTF
d_call: -; v_call: TRBV10-3; clone_size: few; j_call: TRBJ2-5; cdr3_nt: TGTGCCATCACCGACAGCCCTCAAGAGACCCAGTACTTC; cdr3_aa: CAITDSPQETQYF
d_call: TRBD2; v_call: TRBV4-3; clone_size: many; j_call: TRBJ2-3; cdr3_nt: TGCGCCAGCAGCCCTGGCCGGGGGGGCTGGGCAGATACGCAGTATTTT; cdr3_aa: CASSPGRGGWADTQYF
d_call: TRBD1; v_call: TRBV29-1; clone_size: many; j_call: TRBJ2-7; cdr3_nt: TGCAGCGTGGGGGACAGGGTTCTGTACGAGCAGTACTTC; cdr3_aa: CSVGDRVLYEQYF
d_call: TRBD2; v_call: TRBV12-3/TRBV12-4; clone_size: -; j_call: TRBJ2-5; cdr3_nt: TGTGCCAGCAGTTCGGAGGGACTAGCGGGGGACCCCGGAGAGACCCAGTACTTC; cdr3_aa: CASSSEGLAGDPGETQYF
d_call: -; v_call: TRBV12-3/TRBV12-4; clone_size: few; j_call: TRBJ1-3; cdr3_nt: TGTGCCAGCCGTCCCCGACAGGCCACAAACACCATATATTTT; cdr3_aa: CASRPRQATNTIYF
d_call: -; v_call: TRBV6-2/TRBV6-3; clone_size: many; j_call: TRBJ1-5; cdr3_nt: TGTGCCAGCGTTTCCCGGGGGGCAAGTCAGCCCCAGCATTTT; cdr3_aa: CASVSRGASQPQHF
d_call: -; v_call: TRBV6-2/TRBV6-3; clone_size: few; j_call: TRBJ2-2; cdr3_nt: TGTGCCAGCAATTACCGGGACTTGATGTCCGGGGAGCTGTTTTTT; cdr3_aa: CASNYRDLMSGELFF
d_call: -; v_call: TRBV25-1; clone_size: many; j_call: TRBJ2-7; cdr3_nt: TGTGCCAGCAGTGAGGCGGGTTCGACCTACGAGCAGTACTTC; cdr3_aa: CASSEAGSTYEQYF
d_call: -; v_call: TRBV7-2; clone_size: -; j_call: TRBJ1-1; cdr3_nt: TGTGCCAGCAGCCCCACGGTCCACGTGGAAGCTTTCTTT; cdr3_aa: CASSPTVHVEAFF
d_call: -; v_call: TRBV19; clone_size: many; j_call: TRBJ1-2; cdr3_nt: TGTGCCAGTGCCCCAGGGAACTATGGCTACACCTTC; cdr3_aa: CASAPGNYGYTF
d_call: TRBD2; v_call: TRBV6-1; clone_size: few; j_call: TRBJ2-3; cdr3_nt: TGTGCCAGCAGTGAAGCGGGACTAGTCAGCACAGATACGCAGTATTTT; cdr3_aa: CASSEAGLVSTDTQYF
d_call: -; v_call: TRBV28; clone_size: few; j_call: TRBJ2-6; cdr3_nt: TGTGCCAGCAAACCACCCCTTCCAGCGGCCAACGTCCTGACTTTC; cdr3_aa: CASKPPLPAANVLTF
d_call: TRBD1; v_call: TRBV12-3/TRBV12-4; clone_size: few; j_call: TRBJ2-6; cdr3_nt: TGTGCCAGCGGCACCTACAGGGGCGCTGGGGCCAACGTCCTGACTTTC; cdr3_aa: CASGTYRGAGANVLTF